Listed below are T cell receptor beta chains from one sample, sequenced in a study of blood T cell repertoires in COVID-19. Measured with immunoSEQ multiplex PCR; TCRdb has only the in-frame clones, and not every one. The data hold around 700,000 clones, with more than 80% observed a single time. Sequenced sample: peripheral blood. The receptors here all came from a woman aged 18-29 years with acute or convalescent COVID-19. Both conserved end residues are part of each CDR3. Each record gives: clone size, V gene, J gene, D gene, CDR3 protein, CDR3 DNA. The D gene is left open where the match is weak. The size of a clone is reported for some rows only, either as once, few or many, or as a class for expanded clones.

clone_size: -
v_call: TRBV6-5
j_call: TRBJ1-2
d_call: -
cdr3_aa: CASILEVPYGYTF
cdr3_nt: TGTGCCAGCATCTTGGAGGTTCCCTATGGCTACACCTTC

clone_size: -
v_call: TRBV3-1/TRBV3-2
j_call: TRBJ2-1
d_call: TRBD2
cdr3_aa: CASSPYGGGAYNEQFF
cdr3_nt: TGTGCCAGCAGCCCATATGGCGGGGGGGCTTACAATGAGCAGTTCTTC

clone_size: -
v_call: TRBV20-1
j_call: TRBJ1-2
d_call: TRBD1
cdr3_aa: CSASRQGDDYTF
cdr3_nt: TGCAGTGCTAGTAGGCAGGGGGACGACTACACCTTC

clone_size: -
v_call: TRBV5-5
j_call: TRBJ1-2
d_call: -
cdr3_aa: CASSTQTTGWSNYGYTF
cdr3_nt: TGTGCCAGCAGCACACAAACAACAGGGTGGTCTAACTATGGCTACACCTTC

clone_size: -
v_call: TRBV9
j_call: TRBJ2-3
d_call: -
cdr3_aa: CASSVASGTDTQYF
cdr3_nt: TGTGCCAGCAGCGTAGCATCGGGGACAGATACGCAGTATTTT

clone_size: few
v_call: TRBV15
j_call: TRBJ1-3
d_call: -
cdr3_aa: CATGRARGVGNTIYF
cdr3_nt: TGTGCCACCGGGAGGGCCCGGGGTGTGGGAAACACCATATATTTT

clone_size: -
v_call: TRBV7-9
j_call: TRBJ1-1
d_call: -
cdr3_aa: CASSLEIQGEAFF
cdr3_nt: TGTGCCAGCAGCTTAGAAATACAGGGTGAAGCTTTCTTT

clone_size: -
v_call: TRBV6-2/TRBV6-3
j_call: TRBJ1-2
d_call: -
cdr3_aa: CASSTGGGAYGYTF
cdr3_nt: TGTGCCAGCAGTACCGGTGGTGGGGCCTATGGCTACACCTTC

clone_size: -
v_call: TRBV14
j_call: TRBJ1-1
d_call: -
cdr3_aa: CASSPRSGEGNTEAFF
cdr3_nt: TGTGCCAGCAGCCCCCGCTCCGGGGAAGGGAACACTGAAGCTTTCTTT

clone_size: few
v_call: TRBV7-9
j_call: TRBJ1-2
d_call: -
cdr3_aa: CASSFVENGYTF
cdr3_nt: TGTGCCAGCAGCTTTGTGGAGAATGGCTACACCTTC

clone_size: -
v_call: TRBV20-1
j_call: TRBJ2-7
d_call: -
cdr3_aa: CSAATIYEQYF
cdr3_nt: TGCAGTGCTGCGACTATCTACGAGCAGTACTTC

clone_size: -
v_call: TRBV5-4
j_call: TRBJ2-3
d_call: -
cdr3_aa: CASSGGSVGTQYF
cdr3_nt: TGTGCCAGCAGCGGGGGGTCCGTAGGTACGCAGTATTTT

clone_size: -
v_call: TRBV27
j_call: TRBJ1-2
d_call: TRBD1
cdr3_aa: CASRPGQGYYGYTF
cdr3_nt: TGTGCCAGCAGACCGGGACAGGGGTACTATGGCTACACCTTC

clone_size: -
v_call: TRBV6-5
j_call: TRBJ1-1
d_call: TRBD1
cdr3_aa: CASRQGAHTEAFF
cdr3_nt: TGTGCCAGCAGACAGGGGGCGCACACTGAAGCTTTCTTT

clone_size: -
v_call: TRBV6-5
j_call: TRBJ1-2
d_call: -
cdr3_aa: CASSYSTIDGYTF
cdr3_nt: TGTGCCAGCAGTTACTCGACAATAGACGGCTACACCTTC

clone_size: -
v_call: TRBV2
j_call: TRBJ1-1
d_call: TRBD1
cdr3_aa: CASSPDKTGGSTEAFF
cdr3_nt: TGTGCCAGCAGTCCTGACAAGACAGGGGGCAGCACTGAAGCTTTCTTT

clone_size: -
v_call: TRBV7-8
j_call: TRBJ2-7
d_call: -
cdr3_aa: CASSRGPGGTYEQYF
cdr3_nt: TGTGCCAGCAGCCGCGGCCCGGGGGGCACCTACGAGCAGTACTTC

clone_size: -
v_call: TRBV19
j_call: TRBJ2-2
d_call: -
cdr3_aa: CASSTQAINTGELFF
cdr3_nt: TGTGCCAGTAGTACGCAGGCAATAAACACCGGGGAGCTGTTTTTT

clone_size: -
v_call: TRBV11-2
j_call: TRBJ2-7
d_call: -
cdr3_aa: CASSSPGESYEQYF
cdr3_nt: TGTGCCAGCAGCTCGCCCGGAGAGTCCTACGAGCAGTACTTC

clone_size: -
v_call: TRBV29-1
j_call: TRBJ1-2
d_call: -
cdr3_aa: CSVEGQGPYGYTF
cdr3_nt: TGCAGCGTTGAGGGGCAGGGCCCCTATGGCTACACCTTC

clone_size: -
v_call: TRBV28
j_call: TRBJ1-1
d_call: -
cdr3_aa: CASSLGAAGKAEAFF
cdr3_nt: TGTGCCAGCAGTTTAGGAGCAGCAGGGAAGGCTGAAGCTTTCTTT

clone_size: few
v_call: TRBV2
j_call: TRBJ1-4
d_call: TRBD1
cdr3_aa: CASSRDRDNEKLFF
cdr3_nt: TGTGCCAGCAGCCGGGACAGGGATAATGAAAAACTGTTTTTT

clone_size: -
v_call: TRBV24-1
j_call: TRBJ1-5
d_call: -
cdr3_aa: CATSDTRVKGNQPQHF
cdr3_nt: TGTGCCACCAGTGATACCAGGGTGAAGGGCAATCAGCCCCAGCATTTT

clone_size: -
v_call: TRBV6-4
j_call: TRBJ1-6
d_call: -
cdr3_aa: CASSLGIASPLHF
cdr3_nt: TGTGCCAGCAGCTTGGGTATAGCTTCACCCCTCCACTTT

clone_size: few
v_call: TRBV27
j_call: TRBJ1-2
d_call: -
cdr3_aa: CASSLAGDYGYTF
cdr3_nt: TGTGCCAGCAGTTTAGCAGGCGACTATGGCTACACCTTC

clone_size: -
v_call: TRBV10-3
j_call: TRBJ2-3
d_call: TRBD2
cdr3_aa: CAISEASGGTDTQYF
cdr3_nt: TGTGCCATCAGTGAAGCTAGCGGGGGCACAGATACGCAGTATTTT

clone_size: -
v_call: TRBV28
j_call: TRBJ2-1
d_call: TRBD2
cdr3_aa: CASSLWGGRDNEQFF
cdr3_nt: TGTGCCAGCAGTTTATGGGGGGGGAGAGATAATGAGCAGTTCTTC

clone_size: -
v_call: TRBV7-9
j_call: TRBJ1-4
d_call: -
cdr3_aa: CASRDKEGDPTNEKLFF
cdr3_nt: TGTGCCAGCAGAGACAAGGAGGGCGACCCAACTAATGAAAAACTGTTTTTT

clone_size: -
v_call: TRBV5-1
j_call: TRBJ1-2
d_call: TRBD1
cdr3_aa: CASSRQGMDGYTF
cdr3_nt: TGCGCCAGCAGTCGACAGGGCATGGATGGCTACACCTTC

clone_size: -
v_call: TRBV5-5
j_call: TRBJ1-1
d_call: -
cdr3_aa: CASIVSAEAFF
cdr3_nt: TGTGCCAGCATCGTATCGGCTGAAGCTTTCTTT

clone_size: -
v_call: TRBV24-1
j_call: TRBJ2-3
d_call: TRBD2
cdr3_aa: CATVRRGMPSTQYF
cdr3_nt: TGTGCCACCGTGCGGCGGGGGATGCCCAGTACGCAGTATTTT

clone_size: -
v_call: TRBV6-1
j_call: TRBJ2-3
d_call: -
cdr3_aa: CASSERGRWADTQYF
cdr3_nt: TGTGCCAGCAGTGAAAGAGGCCGATGGGCAGATACGCAGTATTTT

clone_size: -
v_call: TRBV5-1
j_call: TRBJ1-6
d_call: TRBD1
cdr3_aa: CASSSSTGTGVNSPLHF
cdr3_nt: TGCGCCAGCAGTTCTTCTACCGGGACAGGGGTCAATTCACCCCTCCACTTT

clone_size: -
v_call: TRBV27
j_call: TRBJ1-1
d_call: TRBD1
cdr3_aa: CATAGRHTGEVMNTEAFF
cdr3_nt: TGTGCCACCGCCGGACGTCACACAGGGGAGGTCATGAACACTGAAGCTTTCTTT

clone_size: -
v_call: TRBV9
j_call: TRBJ1-3
d_call: -
cdr3_aa: CASSPSGSSGNTIYF
cdr3_nt: TGTGCCAGCAGCCCATCAGGAAGCTCTGGAAACACCATATATTTT

clone_size: -
v_call: TRBV27
j_call: TRBJ2-3
d_call: TRBD1
cdr3_aa: CASSLSGTGGERADTQYF
cdr3_nt: TGTGCCAGCAGTTTATCCGGGACAGGGGGCGAGAGAGCAGATACGCAGTATTTT

clone_size: -
v_call: TRBV4-1
j_call: TRBJ2-2
d_call: TRBD2
cdr3_aa: CASSQGPSGNTGELFF
cdr3_nt: TGCGCCAGCAGCCAAGGCCCTAGCGGAAACACCGGGGAGCTGTTTTTT

clone_size: -
v_call: TRBV27
j_call: TRBJ2-5
d_call: -
cdr3_aa: CASRFSRGAIGTQYF
cdr3_nt: TGTGCCAGCAGGTTTAGCCGCGGGGCGATTGGGACCCAGTACTTC

clone_size: -
v_call: TRBV6-2/TRBV6-3
j_call: TRBJ2-2
d_call: -
cdr3_aa: CASSYSAGHTGELFF
cdr3_nt: TGTGCCAGCAGTTACTCTGCGGGTCACACCGGGGAGCTGTTTTTT

clone_size: -
v_call: TRBV3-1/TRBV3-2
j_call: TRBJ2-7
d_call: TRBD2
cdr3_aa: CASSPQRGANYEQYF
cdr3_nt: TGTGCCAGCAGCCCGCAGCGGGGGGCTAATTACGAGCAGTACTTC

clone_size: -
v_call: TRBV12-3/TRBV12-4
j_call: TRBJ1-3
d_call: -
cdr3_aa: CAVGRSGNTIYF
cdr3_nt: TGTGCCGTCGGTCGCTCTGGAAACACCATATATTTT

clone_size: -
v_call: TRBV2
j_call: TRBJ1-4
d_call: -
cdr3_aa: CASSEGGAVEKLFF
cdr3_nt: TGTGCCAGCAGTGAAGGGGGCGCGGTTGAAAAACTGTTTTTT

clone_size: -
v_call: TRBV30
j_call: TRBJ1-2
d_call: -
cdr3_aa: CACSTGMDGYTF
cdr3_nt: TGTGCCTGCTCTACAGGGATGGATGGCTACACCTTC

clone_size: few
v_call: TRBV27
j_call: TRBJ1-2
d_call: TRBD1
cdr3_aa: CASNPGQGGYYGYTF
cdr3_nt: TGTGCCAGCAATCCGGGACAGGGGGGATACTATGGCTACACCTTC